What follows are 10 T cell receptor beta chains derived from one specimen sequenced in a study of blood T cells in healthy people across ages. Alongside a J-beta primer mix, a sample-barcoded 5' primer served in a second PCR lasting roughly 7 to 11 cycles. A single record per CDR3 protein comes from TCRdb applying MiXCR to the 5' RACE reads. The table lists some 1.6 million distinct CDR3 sequences, around 36% of them singletons. Sequencing was done on a sample of blood. Receptor source: a woman aged 25 to 39 in good health.

This chain connects TRBV10-3 to TRBJ1-1; D call uncertain. In germline, CDR1 is ENHRY, CDR2 SYGVKD. V lost 4 bases, J lost 5 bases, and 8 bases lay in between. The CDR3 contains 12 residues. CDR3 amino acids: CAISARGTEAFF. CDR3 DNA sequence: TGTGCCATCAGTGCACGGGGAACTGAAGCTTTCTTT.

This clonotype was counted only a few times. V gene TRBV4-1 combines with J gene TRBJ1-1; D uncertain. This CDR3 region has 15 residues. The ends were cut back, 3 bases at V and 4 bases at J, with 15 bases in the middle. Per germline, CDR1 MGHRA and CDR2 YSYEKL. The CDR3 region is CASSQISSVGTEAFF. The DNA for the CDR3 is TGCGCCAGCAGCCAGATATCATCTGTGGGCACTGAAGCTTTCTTT.

This sequence joins TRBV18 and TRBJ1-1, with 10 positions matching TRBD1. CDR1 is KGHSH and CDR2 is LQKENI in the germline V gene. CDR3 length: 15 amino acids. The junction had 7 bases not matched to a gene; V was cut back by 5 bases and J by 4 bases. CDR3 region: CASSTTGGGSTEAFF. The CDR3 DNA follows: TGTGCCAGCTCAACGACAGGGGGCGGGAGCACTGAAGCTTTCTTT.

This chain's CDR3 is CASSRENSPLHF. In DNA, the CDR3 is TGCGCCAGCAGTCGGGAAAATTCACCCCTCCACTTT. This sequence joins TRBV5-1 and TRBJ1-6; no reliable D call. The CDR3 consists of 12 residues. CDR1 and CDR2 (germline): SGHRS, YFSETQ. Between the trimmed V and J ends, which lost 5 bases and 7 bases, there was a span of 7 bases.

This clonotype was picked up a small number of times. V and J are TRBV7-9 and TRBJ2-1; a possible D gene is TRBD2 (6 bases). The germline V gene has CDR1 SEHNR and CDR2 FQNEAQ (reference sequence). There are 15 residues in the CDR3. V was clipped by 0 bases and J by 11 bases, with 17 bases between them. CDR3 sequence reads: CASSLASGLGAQQFF. For the CDR3, the DNA is TGTGCCAGCAGCTTAGCTTCGGGACTCGGAGCCCAGCAGTTCTTC.

This rearrangement joins TRBV4-2 to TRBJ2-1; D is perhaps TRBD2 (6 bases). The J call is in doubt because the DNA end fits TRBJ2-7 better. The CDR3 is 16 amino acids. The germline CDR1 and CDR2 sequences are LGHNA and YNFKEQ. CDR3: CASSQGASASYNEQYF. The DNA for the CDR3 is TGTGCCAGCAGCCAAGGGGCTAGCGCCTCCTACAATGAGCAGTACTTC.

A few counts support this clonotype. A much more abundant neighbour one base away suggests this may be a read error. The V and J genes are TRBV5-1 and TRBJ2-4; unclear D gene. Germline assignment: CDR1 SGHRS and CDR2 YFSETQ. V gave up 4 bases and J gave up 8 bases, with 19 bases separating them. CDR3 length: 15 residues. The CDR3: CASSRRGFQLDIQYF. The DNA of the CDR3 is TGCGCCAGCAGCCGCCGAGGATTTCAGCTTGACATTCAGTACTTC.

The V gene is TRBV3-1, the J gene TRBJ2-4; D is unclear. This CDR3 is built from 13 residues. Trimming took 3 bases from V and 13 from J, leaving 16 bases between them. Per germline, CDR1 LGHDT and CDR2 YNNKEL (reference sequence). The CDR3 DNA reads as TGTGCCAGCAGCCATCGCAGTCTCTACAAGCAGTACTTC. It translates to CASSHRSLYKQYF.

This clonotype was found a few times. The chain is built from TRBV6-2 or TRBV6-3 and TRBJ2-1, with 7 bases matching TRBD2. Germline loops: CDR1 MNHEY, CDR2 SVGEGT. The CDR3 extends over 19 amino acids. Losses at the gene ends were 9 bases for V and 0 bases for J; bases not matched to a gene: 20. CDR3: CASTPSRNQGGFSYNEQFF. The CDR3 DNA reads as TGTGCCAGTACCCCTTCCAGGAATCAGGGAGGGTTCTCCTACAATGAGCAGTTCTTC.

In its sample, this clonotype was seen a few times. This chain uses TRBV25-1 with TRBJ2-5; D is possibly TRBD2 (7 bases). There are 15 residues in the CDR3. CDR1 and CDR2 (germline): MGHDK, SYGVNS. V was cut by 1 base and J by 7 bases, with 16 bases left in between. The CDR3 sequence: CASSELDSRGATQYF. The CDR3 nucleotides read TGTGCCAGCAGTGAATTGGACTCCCGGGGGGCGACCCAGTACTTC.